What follows is one T cell receptor beta chain and its context. The antigen is not known. Before the COVID-19 pandemic, during about 2011-2019, CD4+ T cells were taken from unexposed donors. CD4 enrichment then naive enrichment separated naive from memory CD4+ cells. These data belong to a study of CD4 T cells in relation to SARS-CoV-2 and coronaviruses. General study results and limits: Crossreactivity was assessed only for spike protein, not other viral proteins. According to naive versus memory sequencing, detected responses are memory recall, not newly primed. Crossreactive clones expanded significantly less to SARS-CoV-2 than monoreactive clones.

This CDR3 region has 12 residues. Germline CDR1 reads SGHRS; CDR2 reads YFSETQ. Trimming left V 2 bases short and J 5 bases short, with 7 bases between. Measured with immunoSEQ multiplex PCR; TCRdb has only the in-frame clones, and not every one. The sample includes nearly 70,000 clones, 90% to 95% of them seen just once. Sample: naive CD4+ T cells from PBMCs. Subset meaning: naive CD4+ T cells isolated by negative enrichment. The TCR was taken from a human donor in good health. J is TRBJ2-5 and V is TRBV5-1; D is undetermined. DNA for the CDR3: TGCGCCAGCAGCTTTGATAGGGAGACCCAGTACTTC. It codes for CASSFDRETQYF.